The sequence of this TCR beta chain was determined in a study of blood T cell repertoires in COVID-19 (TCRdb year 2020). The study in broad terms: Collaborator samples came from the United States, Italy and Spain and covered acute and convalescent phases of COVID-19. The prospective study material was composed of cDNA or gDNA derived from T cells, B-cell-depleted T cells, or PBMCs. Deeply sampled blood TCRbeta repertoires from subjects exposed to, actively infected with, or recovered from COVID-19 were included in the dataset. A freely available public database, intended as a resource for researchers studying the immune response to SARS-CoV-2, is where the repertoires were released. The samples were drawn from the first 160 participants of the ongoing ImmuneRACE study and from roughly 1,300 subjects provided by 6 global collaborators. A de-identified subject ID, COVID-19 status, age in years and sex were almost always included in the sample metadata. Where available, HLA class I and class II types were obtained from metadata supplied by the sample provider rather than from assay-based typing.

As concerns this clone: Its recognized antigen is unknown. It has no much larger one-base neighbor in the sample; base qualities were not kept.

Whole blood was collected in K2EDTA tubes by collaborating institutions according to the institutions' own protocols. For TCRbeta analysis, collaborators shipped samples as frozen whole blood, isolated PBMCs, or DNA extracted from either of those sample types. TCRbeta CDR3 regions were amplified from genomic DNA using the immunoSEQ Assay, a bias-controlled multiplex PCR. The paper's processing steps were these. The number of nucleated cells in each sample was estimated from the amplification of reference gene primers within the assay. To quantify the absolute abundance of each unique TCRbeta CDR3 rearrangement, sequence reads were collapsed and filtered. For each sample, productive Simpson clonality was calculated as the square root of Simpson's diversity index over productive rearrangements. Here the immuneACCESS table is served through TCRdb, limited to in-frame sequences with V and J called. Missing clones are a known gap in these copies; in checked studies unresolved V genes cover under half, and the rest lacks a known reason. V and J calls and clone size follow that table, whereas D and trimming were derived from the DNA. The sample table contains under 250,000 clones; only one count was recorded for 80% to 85% of them. The biggest ten clones account for around 4.4% of the sample.

Inclusive of the bounding cysteine and phenylalanine, the CDR3 is 13 residues long. Only the CDR3 part of the read is kept: 39 bases, read in frame from the first base. CDR1 and CDR2 were assigned from the germline V gene (reference sequence) as GTSNPN and SVGIG. Compared with germline, V lacks 5 bases and J lacks 0 bases; bases without a gene match: 4. Here is what the overall study found, with its caveats: How much clinical and demographic metadata was included differed by source and by participant, and the metadata was provided uncurated.

The material sequenced was peripheral blood. The chain is encoded by TRBV30 joined to TRBJ2-7, and TRBD1 matches 7 of the central bases. This clonotype was sampled from a man aged 45-65 years with active or convalescent COVID-19. The DNA is TGTGCCTGGGGGGCAGGGGGCTCCTACGAGCAGTACTTC. The encoded protein is CAWGAGGSYEQYF.